What follows are 12 T cell receptor beta chains derived from one specimen sequenced in a study of blood T cell repertoires in COVID-19. Produced via immunoSEQ multiplex PCR; TCRdb's table is partial and in-frame only. Of over 150,000 clones detected, over 80% appear once; the ten largest clones hold 9.1%. Source material: peripheral blood. The receptors derive from a woman aged 80 or over with active or convalescent COVID-19.

The gene calls are TRBV11-3 and TRBJ1-4, with a tentative D call TRBD1 (6 bases). Looked up from germline, CDR1 is SGHNT and CDR2 is YENEEA. This CDR3 has 14 residues. V lost 5 bases and J lost 8, with 15 bases in between. As DNA, the CDR3 is TGTGCCAGCAGCCCCCGGGGGGGCAACGAAAAACTGTTTTTT. It translates to CASSPRGGNEKLFF.

This chain uses TRBV4-3 with TRBJ2-1; D is possibly TRBD2 (5 bases). CDR1 is LGHNA and CDR2 is YSLEER in the germline V gene. Trimming stripped 0 bases from V and 7 bases from J, with 16 bases between. The CDR3 has 16 amino acids. CDR3 coding DNA: TGCGCCAGCAGCCAAGATAGTGTCTCACTAGGGAATGAGCAGTTCTTC. It codes for CASSQDSVSLGNEQFF.

V and J are TRBV15 and TRBJ1-5, with TRBD1 as a possible D gene (5 bases). This CDR3 contains 16 residues. Germline V gene data show CDR1 as LNHNV and CDR2 as YYDKDF (reference sequence). V was pared by 0 bases and J by 4 bases, with 13 bases between. The CDR3 is CATSRDRQGGNQPQHF. In nucleotides, the CDR3 is TGTGCCACCAGCAGAGATCGGCAGGGTGGAAATCAGCCCCAGCATTTT.

This CDR3 reads CASSGDSGNSPLHF. CDR3 sequence (DNA): TGTGCCAGCAGTGGGGACAGTGGAAATTCACCCCTCCACTTT. V gene TRBV25-1 combines with J gene TRBJ1-6; 7 positions match TRBD1. The V segment lost 4 bases and the J segment 7 bases; nucleotides outside the gene matches: 4. In germline, CDR1 is MGHDK, CDR2 SYGVNS. The CDR3 has 14 amino acids. Combining the CDR3 with reference TRBV25-1 and TRBJ1-6 gives the whole variable domain EADIYQTPRYLVIGTGKKITLECSQTMGHDKMYWYQQDPGMELHLIHYSYGVNSTEKGDLSSESTVSRIRTEHFPLTLESARPSHTSQYLCASSGDSGNSPLHFGNGTRLTVT.

This clone appeared a few times. One end of the junction fails to match germline, which may point to a read error. The rearrangement links TRBV7-2 to TRBJ1-6; TRBD1 aligns across 7 bases. The CDR3 is 15 residues long. CDR1 is SGHTA and CDR2 is FQGNSA in the germline V gene. The CDR3 reads CASSLETGYSSPLHF. The CDR3 DNA reads TGTGCCAGCAGCTTGGAGACAGGGTATAGTTCACCCCTCCACTTT.

The chain employs TRBV7-9 and TRBJ2-7; 8 positions agree with TRBD1. This CDR3 has 15 residues. V shed 4 bases, J shed 2 bases, and the junction held 7 bases outside the gene matches. Germline V gene data show CDR1 as SEHNR and CDR2 as FQNEAQ (reference sequence). This chain's CDR3 is CASSYRTGTAYEQYF. CDR3 bases: TGTGCCAGCAGCTACCGGACAGGGACAGCCTACGAGCAGTACTTC.

The V and J genes are TRBV5-4 and TRBJ2-1; TRBD2 matches at 9 bases. The germline gives CDR1 SGHNT, CDR2 YYREEE (reference sequence). The CDR3 has 16 residues. The junction had 10 bases not matched to a gene; V was cut back by 2 bases and J by 7 bases. CDR3 nucleotide sequence: TGTGCCAGCAGCTTCGGGTCTCGCGGGGGGGTTAATGAGCAGTTCTTC. Translation gives CASSFGSRGGVNEQFF.

This clone occurred once. V gene TRBV4-2 combines with J gene TRBJ2-1, with 11 bases that match TRBD2. Germline trimming cut 2 bases from V and 5 bases from J; bases unmatched to any gene: 5. The CDR3 is made up of 16 amino acids. Per germline, CDR1 LGHNA and CDR2 YNFKEQ. CDR3 residues: CASSQSLAGDDNEQFF. The DNA of the CDR3 is TGTGCCAGCAGCCAATCACTAGCGGGGGATGACAATGAGCAGTTCTTC.

This clone has just one count. CDR3 nucleotide sequence: TGTGCCAGCAGCCAAGATGTGAGACTAGCGGCAGCAGATACGCAGTATTTT. Its protein product is CASSQDVRLAAADTQYF. The rearrangement links TRBV4-2 to TRBJ2-3; 9 bases are shared with TRBD2. Germline CDR1 and CDR2: LGHNA and YNFKEQ. This CDR3 has 17 amino acids. V dropped 0 bases and J dropped 4; count of bases not matched to a gene: 8.

The V and J genes are TRBV2 and TRBJ1-2; possible D gene TRBD1, 6 bases. The CDR3 has 13 residues. In germline, CDR1 is SNHLY, CDR2 FYNNEI. Between the trimmed V and J ends, which lost 8 bases and 4 bases, there was a span of 14 bases. CDR3 residues: CASGDRLAYGYTF. DNA of the CDR3: TGTGCCAGCGGAGACAGGCTTGCCTATGGCTACACCTTC.

The chain employs TRBV4-1 and TRBJ2-1, with 8 nucleotides matching TRBD2. The V gene end was trimmed by 1 base and the J gene end by 5 bases; junction bases not matched to a gene: 10. This CDR3 is built from 17 residues. Germline V gives CDR1 MGHRA, CDR2 YSYEKL. CDR3 in amino acids: CASSQALGGGLHNEQFF. The CDR3, as DNA: TGCGCCAGCAGCCAAGCTCTTGGCGGGGGGCTCCACAATGAGCAGTTCTTC.

This clone was counted a few times. The chain combines TRBV6-5 with TRBJ1-5; 7 bases match TRBD1. The V gene's germline CDR1 is MNHEY and CDR2 SVGAGI. The CDR3 sequence is 14 residues long. V shed 6 bases and J 7 bases; nucleotides not matched to a gene: 9. The CDR3 sequence is CASSRDRVLQPQHF. In nucleotides, the CDR3 is TGTGCCAGCAGCCGAGACAGGGTGCTCCAGCCCCAGCATTTT.